A selection of T cell receptor beta chains follows, all from one sample in a study of T cells after yellow fever vaccination. TCRdb re-derived calls from the 5' RACE reads in MiXCR, one entry per CDR3 protein. The table records fewer than 450,000 distinct CDR3 sequences, 3% to 4.5% of them present only once. Material: PBMCs, obtained 5 days after the yellow fever booster vaccination. Receptor source: a man in his late teens or twenties who received the YFV17D yellow fever vaccine. The CDR3 runs from the conserved cysteine through the conserved F or W. D genes are given only for firm matches. A clone size is listed for some rows: how often the clone was seen (once, few, many), or a class if it is expanded.

D: NA; V: TRBV4-3; length: 16; size: many; J: TRBJ1-1; DNA: TGCGCCAGCAGCCAGGACGTGGGGGGAGCGAACACTGAAGCTTTCTTT; CDR3: CASSQDVGGANTEAFF
D: TRBD2; V: TRBV15; length: 16; size: few; J: TRBJ2-1; DNA: TGTGCCACCAGCAGAGATAGCGGGGGGGCCTACAATGAGCAGTTCTTC; CDR3: CATSRDSGGAYNEQFF
D: NA; V: TRBV3-1; length: 12; size: few; J: TRBJ2-5; DNA: TGTGCCAGCAGCATAGCGGAAGAGACCCAGTACTTC; CDR3: CASSIAEETQYF
D: NA; V: TRBV7-2; length: 12; size: many; J: TRBJ2-7; DNA: TGTGCCAGCAGCTTAGTCAATTACGAGCAGTACTTC; CDR3: CASSLVNYEQYF
D: NA; V: TRBV20-1; length: 14; size: few; J: TRBJ1-4; DNA: TGCAGTGCTAGCGATTCCTCGAACTGGGAAAAACTGTTTTTT; CDR3: CSASDSSNWEKLFF
D: NA; V: TRBV20-1; length: 14; size: NA; J: TRBJ1-6; DNA: TGCAGTGCTAGGGGGCGCGGGTATAATTCACCCCTCCACTTT; CDR3: CSARGRGYNSPLHF
D: NA; V: TRBV2; length: 12; size: few; J: TRBJ2-1; DNA: TGTGCCAGCTCCCAGACCTACAATGAGCAGTTCTTC; CDR3: CASSQTYNEQFF
D: NA; V: TRBV5-4; length: 16; size: few; J: TRBJ2-3; DNA: TGTGCCAGCAGCTTAGGAATAGGTGCCAGCACAGATACGCAGTATTTT; CDR3: CASSLGIGASTDTQYF
D: NA; V: TRBV6-4; length: 15; size: once; J: TRBJ2-1; DNA: TGTGCCAGCAGTGCCCAACCAGGTAGCTACAATGAGCAGTTCTTC; CDR3: CASSAQPGSYNEQFF
D: NA; V: TRBV24-1; length: 10; size: many; J: TRBJ1-4; DNA: TGTGCCACCTCCCCCCTAGGACTGTTTTTT; CDR3: CATSPLGLFF
D: NA; V: TRBV6-6; length: 12; size: many; J: TRBJ2-1; DNA: TGTGCCAGCAGTTACTCGGGGAGTGAGCAGTTCTTC; CDR3: CASSYSGSEQFF
D: NA; V: TRBV7-9; length: 14; size: few; J: TRBJ1-2; DNA: TGTGCCAGCAGCTTAGAGGGTTTGGAGCCTGGCTACACCTTC; CDR3: CASSLEGLEPGYTF
D: TRBD2; V: TRBV7-2; length: 16; size: many; J: TRBJ2-3; DNA: TGTGCCAGCAGCTTGCACCGACTAGCGGGGCAAGATACGCAGTATTTT; CDR3: CASSLHRLAGQDTQYF
D: NA; V: TRBV19; length: 15; size: many; J: TRBJ2-4; DNA: TGTGCCAGTATGCCCGGGGGCCTGACCAAAAACATTCAGTACTTC; CDR3: CASMPGGLTKNIQYF
D: TRBD1; V: TRBV6-1; length: 15; size: few; J: TRBJ1-4; DNA: TGTGCCAGCAGAACAGGGGGCGAAACTAATGAAAAACTGTTTTTT; CDR3: CASRTGGETNEKLFF
D: NA; V: TRBV6-1; length: 12; size: many; J: TRBJ1-2; DNA: TGTGCCAGCAGCCAAGACAGCTATGGCTACACCTTC; CDR3: CASSQDSYGYTF
D: NA; V: TRBV25-1; length: 15; size: few; J: TRBJ2-4; DNA: TGTGCCAGCAGTGAATTCATCGGACACAAAAACATTCAGTACTTC; CDR3: CASSEFIGHKNIQYF
D: NA; V: TRBV7-3; length: 14; size: few; J: TRBJ2-3; DNA: TGTGCCAGCAGCCCCCCCGGGGGCCAGGATACGCAGTATTTT; CDR3: CASSPPGGQDTQYF
D: TRBD1; V: TRBV10-3; length: 14; size: NA; J: TRBJ1-2; DNA: TGTGCCATCAGTGCGGACAGGGGGCGTGAAGGCTACACCTTC; CDR3: CAISADRGREGYTF
D: NA; V: TRBV10-3; length: 13; size: few; J: TRBJ2-1; DNA: TGTGCCACCAGCGGGACAACCTACAATGAGCAGTTCTTC; CDR3: CATSGTTYNEQFF
D: NA; V: TRBV6-2/TRBV6-3; length: 14; size: many; J: TRBJ1-1; DNA: TGTGCCAGCAGTTGGGTAGTCACTCACACTGAAGCTTTCTTT; CDR3: CASSWVVTHTEAFF
D: NA; V: TRBV5-1; length: 13; size: NA; J: TRBJ1-1; DNA: TGCGCCAGCAGGGATCTCATGAACACTGAAGCTTTCTTT; CDR3: CASRDLMNTEAFF
D: NA; V: TRBV7-9; length: 14; size: few; J: TRBJ2-5; DNA: TGTGCCAGCAGCGTAACCCAGGGGACGGAGACCCAGTACTTC; CDR3: CASSVTQGTETQYF
D: NA; V: TRBV7-2; length: 19; size: NA; J: TRBJ1-1; DNA: TGTGCCAGCAGCTTAGCCCCCGGGACACGACTGACAACGAACACTGAAGCTTTCTTT; CDR3: CASSLAPGTRLTTNTEAFF
D: NA; V: TRBV7-9; length: 14; size: many; J: TRBJ1-6; DNA: TGTGCCAGCAGCCCCGGACAGAGAAATTCACCCCTCCACTTT; CDR3: CASSPGQRNSPLHF
D: NA; V: TRBV6-2/TRBV6-3; length: 14; size: NA; J: TRBJ2-3; DNA: TGTGCCAGCAGTGGCGGGGTCAGCACAGATACGCAGTATTTT; CDR3: CASSGGVSTDTQYF
D: TRBD2; V: TRBV7-2; length: 16; size: many; J: TRBJ2-5; DNA: TGTGCCAGCAGCTTAAGGCCAGCGGGGGGAGGCGAGACCCAGTACTTC; CDR3: CASSLRPAGGGETQYF
D: TRBD2; V: TRBV15; length: 17; size: NA; J: TRBJ2-3; DNA: TGTGCCACCAGCAGAAACAGACTAGCGGGGGCATCAGATACGCAGTATTTT; CDR3: CATSRNRLAGASDTQYF
D: NA; V: TRBV7-9; length: 16; size: many; J: TRBJ2-7; DNA: TGTGCCAGCAGCTTAGGTGGGACACACCACCCCTACGAGCAGTACTTC; CDR3: CASSLGGTHHPYEQYF
D: NA; V: TRBV5-1; length: 18; size: many; J: TRBJ2-1; DNA: TGCGCCAGCAGCTTGGGATTACTAGCCCCCGTGGGTGGGAATGAGCAGTTCTTC; CDR3: CASSLGLLAPVGGNEQFF
D: NA; V: TRBV7-2; length: 16; size: few; J: TRBJ2-1; DNA: TGTGCCAGCAGTTATCTCTCACGGGGGATGGGAAATGAGCAGTTCTTC; CDR3: CASSYLSRGMGNEQFF
D: NA; V: TRBV6-5; length: 13; size: NA; J: TRBJ1-1; DNA: TGTGCCAGCAGTTACTCGAGGGACATTGGGGCTTTCTTT; CDR3: CASSYSRDIGAFF